What follows are 6 T cell receptor beta chains derived from one specimen sequenced in a study of shared clonotypes between healthy human individuals. Profiled with immunoSEQ multiplex PCR; TCRdb holds only in-frame clones, not every one. The sample holds about 2 million clones; over 85% are singletons and the top ten take 0.1% to 0.15%. Material: naive CD4+ T cells sorted from blood. This sample's subset: CD45RA+ positively selected. The receptors come from a man aged 18 to 35 in good health.

V and J are TRBV15 and TRBJ1-2; tentative D call: TRBD1 (5 bases). Trimming took 4 bases from V and 2 from J, leaving 8 bases between them. The CDR3 has 13 amino acids. Germline CDR1 and CDR2: LNHNV and YYDKDF (reference sequence). CDR3 sequence (DNA): TGTGCCACCAGCACAGGGTTGAACTATGGCTACACCTTC. Its protein is CATSTGLNYGYTF.

This clone was counted a single time. J is TRBJ1-2 and V is TRBV6-5; D gene unclear. V was clipped by 6 bases and J by 5 bases, with 16 bases between them. There are 14 residues in the CDR3. CDR1 and CDR2 from the germline V gene are MNHEY and SVGAGI. The CDR3 bases are TGTGCCAGCAGACCATTCCCGGGAGGATATGGCTACACCTTC. Translation gives CASRPFPGGYGYTF.

The rearrangement uses TRBV29-1 and TRBJ2-1; D not resolved. Looked up from germline, CDR1 is SQVTM and CDR2 is ANQGSEA. This CDR3 is 14 amino acids long. The V end was cut by 0 bases, the J end by 7 bases, with 13 bases between. CDR3 bases: TGCAGCGTTGAAGAAAATCGTAAAGGGAATGAGCAGTTCTTC. Protein: CSVEENRKGNEQFF.

This sequence joins TRBV5-1 and TRBJ1-2; D possibly corresponds to TRBD1 (5 bases). The germline V gene encodes CDR1 SGHRS and CDR2 YFSETQ. V lost 4 bases and J 2 bases, leaving 18 bases between the germline ends. The CDR3 has 16 residues. DNA for the CDR3: TGCGCCAGCAGCCCTGTTCTCGGGGGGTCGAACTATGGCTACACCTTC. Amino acid sequence: CASSPVLGGSNYGYTF.

The chain is built from TRBV28 and TRBJ2-4; D possibly matches TRBD1 or TRBD2 (5 bases each). The V gene lost 10 bases and the J gene lost 0 bases, with 16 bases spanning the gap. Per the germline V gene, CDR1 is MDHEN and CDR2 is SYDVKM. The CDR3 totals 15 residues. CDR3 loop: CATSQWDLAKNIQYF. The CDR3 coding sequence is TGTGCCACCTCCCAGTGGGACCTAGCCAAAAACATTCAGTACTTC.

The V and J genes are TRBV30 and TRBJ2-2; no definite D call. The V and J ends lost 0 bases and 3 bases respectively, with 17 bases between them. Germline V gene sequence: CDR1 GTSNPN, CDR2 SVGIG (reference sequence). CDR3 length equals 17 residues. CDR3 amino acids: CAWSVGLTRRDTGELFF. CDR3 DNA: TGTGCCTGGAGTGTGGGCCTTACCCGCCGGGACACCGGGGAGCTGTTTTTT. Supplemented by reference TRBV30 and TRBJ2-2, the full variable domain reads SQTIHQWPATLVQPVGSPLSLECTVEGTSNPNLYWYRQAAGRGLQLLFYSVGIGQISSEVPQNLSASRPQDRQFILSSKKLLLSDSGFYLCAWSVGLTRRDTGELFFGEGSRLTVL.